The following is a T cell receptor beta chain sequence with its context. Its antigen remains undetermined. Per-base qualities were not stored, and no clone one base away is much larger. The record originates from a study of T cell responses to AZD1222 COVID-19 vaccine (dated by TCRdb to the early 2020s). Regarding the complete study: Because spike-specific TCR depth and breadth did not differ between the two schedules, AZD1222 recipients who got a second dose at roughly 4 weeks were pooled with those who got a second dose at roughly 12 weeks. TCR sequencing was performed for 233 trial participants, of whom around 200 were given two doses of AZD1222 and approximately 25 were given two doses of MenACWY control vaccine. Trial participants were enrolled by age into subgroups of 18-55, 56-69 and 70-plus years, and around 150, 28 and 57 TCR-sequenced participants, respectively, were included in these subgroups. Summary of the overall study and its limitations: Because no day 14 peak-response samples were available, the repertoires could be characterized only after the peak T cell response. Conclusions about previously exposed vaccinees were limited because only six AZD1222 recipients were SARS-CoV-2 seropositive at baseline. The 56-69-year group was small, and its depth increase did not reach significance, likely because of low power. Nearly half of unique spike-specific TCRs reportedly recognized epitopes outside regions mutated in the B.1.351 and B.1.1.7 variants. Most participants were white British and females outnumbered males, and the authors suggested that clonal diversity may have been underestimated. A significant rise in spike-specific TCR breadth and depth was observed after two AZD1222 doses relative to day 0 and relative to MenACWY recipients. The vaccine-associated CD4 TCRs covered the entire spike protein, and the dominant responses fell in regions 160-218 and 743-854.

CDR1 SGHRS and CDR2 YFSETQ are derived from the germline V gene. Relative to germline, V is 0 bases shorter and J is 2 bases shorter, with 9 bases between their ends. The CDR3 has 15 amino acids, counting the end cysteine and phenylalanine. Of all the DNA, just the CDR3 is kept, 45 bases in frame from base 1. The time point label, as the study defines it: baseline before first vaccination. Vaccinee samples came from UK trials COV001 and COV002, including a single-blind randomized controlled phase 2/3 trial of AZD1222 (ChAdOx1 nCoV-19) in healthy adults. For TCRbeta chain sequencing, PBMC samples were collected from trial participants at day 0 and at day 28 after the second dose. The CDR3 regions of human TCRbeta chains were analyzed by immunosequencing. Under the source paper's analysis protocol: Repertoire TCRs were matched against a reference library of SARS-CoV-2-specific TCRs generated with the MIRA antigen-specificity platform. Breadth was defined as the fraction of unique TCRs that were SARS-CoV-2-associated, and depth was defined as the fraction of total T cells that were SARS-CoV-2-associated. Using the MIRA data, every spike-specific TCR was mapped to the spike region that the TCR reacted to and assigned to either a CD4 or a CD8 class. Log10-transformed breadth and depth values were compared by one-way ANOVA with Sidak's multiple comparisons tests. Entries here come from immuneACCESS through TCRdb and include only in-frame sequences with V and J called. Some clones fail to appear in such tables; in the studies checked, an unresolved V gene covers under half of the shortfall, and the cause of the remainder is unknown. V and J calls and clone size follow that table, whereas D and trimming were derived from the DNA. This sample has about 140,000 clones in its table, and 80% to 90% of those were observed once. The ten largest clones capture 7.5% to 8.5% of the sample.

This chain joins TRBV5-1 to TRBJ1-5; no D segment can be confidently identified. This receptor was obtained from an adult in good health. The source was peripheral blood, collected on day 0 of AZD1222 vaccination. This receptor has the CDR3 CASSLGAEGNQPQHF. The base sequence is TGCGCCAGCAGCTTGGGGGCCGAGGGCAATCAGCCCCAGCATTTT.